This note documents a single T cell receptor beta chain sequence. Its antigen is not identified. The data are from a study of radiation and T cells in renal cell carcinoma. General study points: From baseline, blood top tumor clonotypes peaked at 2 weeks post-radiation.

Regarding time point: baseline pretreatment blood. Stated treatment: 15 Gy SBRT to primary tumor, nephrectomy 4 weeks later. Serial blood draws occurred at baseline and 2 and 4 weeks post-SBRT. Germline values: CDR1 LNHDA, CDR2 SQIVND (reference sequence). This CDR3 has 15 residues. With V trimmed by 8 bases and J by 1 base, 10 bases remained unmatched. Sequenced by immunoSEQ multiplex PCR; TCRdb stores in-frame clones only, minus some. The repertoire holds 110,000 to 150,000 clones, about 88% seen once, with more than 10% in the top ten. The origin of this receptor is a woman aged 45-60 years with renal cell carcinoma. The chain employs TRBV19 and TRBJ1-1; TRBD1 agrees at 7 bases. The starting material was blood, obtained from a patient whose treatment included radiotherapy and nephrectomy. In DNA form, the CDR3 reads TGTGCCAGTGTCCGGGACAGCCAGTGGAACACTGAAGCTTTCTTT. Its protein product is CASVRDSQWNTEAFF. Full variable domain (outside the CDR3, taken from reference TRBV19 and TRBJ1-1): DGGITQSPKYLFRKEGQNVTLSCEQNLNHDAMYWYRQDPGQGLRLIYYSQIVNDFQKGDIAEGYSVSREKKESFPLTVTSAQKNPTAFYLCASVRDSQWNTEAFFGQGTRLTVV.